This T cell receptor beta chain was documented in a study of human versus mouse CDR3 diversity and MHC coevolution. At the level of the study: Reported immunoSEQ sensitivity was one in 200,000 T cells, with reduced amplification bias.

Overall study results and limits: Most of the three human donors had the lowest clonal inequality. Six MHC II alleles selected the human T cells.

This clone was found once. Its target is unknown. Naive CD4 T cells, CD45RO-negative and CD62L-positive, were flow-sorted from PBMCs. Assay used: immunoSEQ multiplex PCR; TCRdb lists only in-frame clones, some missing. The table includes more than 60,000 clones, 92% detected once. The CDR3 extends over 19 amino acids. The germline gives CDR1 MGHRA, CDR2 YSYEKL. Trimming took 0 bases from V and 0 from J; bases not matched to a gene: 10. The sequence came from a person aged 30-69 years in good health. The specimen was naive CD4+ T cells from blood. The subset here: CD45RO-negative CD62L-positive naive CD4 T cells. The rearrangement uses TRBV4-1 and TRBJ2-3, with TRBD2 matching over 9 bases. The CDR3 sequence: CASSQDFRGGARSTDTQYF. Here the CDR3 DNA reads TGCGCCAGCAGCCAAGATTTTCGCGGGGGGGCTCGGAGCACAGATACGCAGTATTTT.